The T cell receptor (beta chain) under discussion was sequenced for a study of blood T cell repertoires in COVID-19. The authors' processing: Quantification of nucleated cells was approximated via reference gene primer amplification. Data came from immunoSEQ multiplex PCR; TCRdb stores just in-frame clones and leaves some out. The V and J calls and the clone size are those of that table, but D and trimming were determined from the DNA. Of around 62,000 clones in the sample, roughly 85% were seen once. V was shortened by 0 bases and J by 5 bases, with 19 bases between the two germline ends. The CDR3 is 18 residues long. The germline CDR1 and CDR2 sequences are ENHRY and SYGVKD.

The clonotype was recovered from a man in his forties or fifties with acute or convalescent COVID-19. The sequenced material came from peripheral blood. This sequence joins TRBV10-3 and TRBJ2-2, with D possibly TRBD2 on 6 matching bases. CDR3 bases: TGTGCCATCAGTGAGTCCCCTCCACCGGGACTTCAAACCGGGGAGCTGTTTTTT. This codes for CAISESPPPGLQTGELFF.